This T cell receptor (beta chain) was recovered during a study of beta chain features in type 1 diabetes. This clone came up a few times. Its antigen is not known. General study points: In comparison with healthy donors, patients had naive, central memory and Treg TCRB repertoires that appeared more similar. Individuals with type 1 diabetes displayed fewer insertions and more deletions at VDJ junctions. Patients and controls would be equally affected if PCR favored shorter templates.

The whole isolated RNA underwent reverse transcription, so sequencing captured expressed TCRB transcripts. Using immunoSEQ multiplex PCR, the repertoire was profiled, and TCRdb retains in-frame clones only, with some absent. The repertoire consists of 300,000 to 400,000 clones, with 10% to 15% occurring once and the leading ten covering 0.015% to 0.02%. Cell sorting via CD45RO/CCR7/CD25/CD127/CD95/CD27 was performed to obtain CD4+ naive, central memory, regulatory and stem cell-like memory cells. This TCR derives from a man aged 18 to 35 in good health. The sequenced material came from naive CD4+ T cells from blood.

CDR3 in DNA: TGTGCCAGCAGCTTAACCCCGTCTAGCGGGAGTGGCGATACGCAGTATTTT. Encoded protein: CASSLTPSSGSGDTQYF. The genes are TRBV7-3 and TRBJ2-3, with TRBD2 matching 10 bases. Trimming took 0 bases from V and 6 from J; bases not matched to a gene: 9. The CDR3 spans 17 residues. Germline V CDR1 and CDR2: SGHTA, FQGTGA.